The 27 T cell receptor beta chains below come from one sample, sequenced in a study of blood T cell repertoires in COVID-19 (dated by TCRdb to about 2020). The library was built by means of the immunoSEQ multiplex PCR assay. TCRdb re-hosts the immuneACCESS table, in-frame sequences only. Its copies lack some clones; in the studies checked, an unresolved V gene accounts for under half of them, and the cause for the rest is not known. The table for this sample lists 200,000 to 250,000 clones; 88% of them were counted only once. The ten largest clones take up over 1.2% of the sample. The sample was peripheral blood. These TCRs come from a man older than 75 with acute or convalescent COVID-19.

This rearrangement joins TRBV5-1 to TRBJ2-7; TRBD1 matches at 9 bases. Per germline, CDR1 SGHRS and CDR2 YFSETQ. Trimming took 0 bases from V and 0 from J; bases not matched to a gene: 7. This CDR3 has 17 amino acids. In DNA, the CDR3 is TGCGCCAGCAGCTTGGCGGCTACAGGGGGCCCCTCCTACGAGCAGTACTTC. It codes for CASSLAATGGPSYEQYF.

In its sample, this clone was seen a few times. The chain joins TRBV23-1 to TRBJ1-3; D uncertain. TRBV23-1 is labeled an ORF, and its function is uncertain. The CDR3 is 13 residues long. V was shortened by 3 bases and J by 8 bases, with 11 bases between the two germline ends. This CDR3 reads CASSHLPRDTIYF. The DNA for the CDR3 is TGCGCCAGCAGTCACCTCCCTCGGGACACCATATATTTT.

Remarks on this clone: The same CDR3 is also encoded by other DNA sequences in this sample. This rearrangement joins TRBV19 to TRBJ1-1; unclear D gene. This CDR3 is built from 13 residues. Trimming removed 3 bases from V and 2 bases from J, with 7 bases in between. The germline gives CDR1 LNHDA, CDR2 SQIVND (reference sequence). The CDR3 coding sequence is TGTGCCAGTAGTATTTCCCTTAACACTGAAGCTTTCTTT. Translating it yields CASSISLNTEAFF.

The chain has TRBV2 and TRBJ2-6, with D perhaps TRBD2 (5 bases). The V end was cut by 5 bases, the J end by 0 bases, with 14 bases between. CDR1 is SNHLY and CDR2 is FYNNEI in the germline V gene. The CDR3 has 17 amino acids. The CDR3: CASSWGSVVSGANVLTF. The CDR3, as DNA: TGTGCCAGCAGTTGGGGTAGCGTTGTCTCTGGGGCCAACGTCCTGACTTTC.

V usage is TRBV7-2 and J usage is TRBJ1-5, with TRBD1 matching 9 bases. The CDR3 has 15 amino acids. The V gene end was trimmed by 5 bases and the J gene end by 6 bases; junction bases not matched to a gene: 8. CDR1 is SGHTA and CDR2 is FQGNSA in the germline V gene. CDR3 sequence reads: CASSKTGGWGQPQHF. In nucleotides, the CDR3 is TGTGCCAGCAGCAAAACAGGGGGCTGGGGTCAGCCCCAGCATTTT.

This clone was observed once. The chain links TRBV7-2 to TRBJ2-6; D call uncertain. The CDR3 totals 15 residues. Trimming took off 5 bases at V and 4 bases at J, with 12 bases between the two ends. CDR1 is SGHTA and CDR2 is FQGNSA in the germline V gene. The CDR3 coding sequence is TGTGCCAGCAGCACATACGGGTCCGGGGCCAACGTCCTGACTTTC. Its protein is CASSTYGSGANVLTF.

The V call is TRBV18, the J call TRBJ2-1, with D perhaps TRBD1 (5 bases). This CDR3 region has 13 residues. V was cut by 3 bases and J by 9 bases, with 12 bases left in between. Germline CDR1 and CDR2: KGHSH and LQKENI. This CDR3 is CASSPMGQGEQFF. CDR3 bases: TGTGCCAGCTCACCCATGGGGCAGGGTGAGCAGTTCTTC.

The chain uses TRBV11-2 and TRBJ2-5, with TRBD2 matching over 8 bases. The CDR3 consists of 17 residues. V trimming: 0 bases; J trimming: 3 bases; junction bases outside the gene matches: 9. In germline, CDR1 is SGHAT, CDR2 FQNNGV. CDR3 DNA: TGTGCCAGCAGCTTAGATCGGCAGACTAGCGCGAAAGAGACCCAGTACTTC. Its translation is CASSLDRQTSAKETQYF.

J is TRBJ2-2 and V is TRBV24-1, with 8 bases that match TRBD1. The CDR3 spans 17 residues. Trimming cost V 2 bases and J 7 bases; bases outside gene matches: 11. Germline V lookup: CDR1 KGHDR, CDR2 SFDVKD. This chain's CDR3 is CATSDWTGSVTVGELFF. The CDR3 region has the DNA TGTGCCACCAGTGATTGGACAGGGTCTGTCACGGTCGGGGAGCTGTTTTTT.

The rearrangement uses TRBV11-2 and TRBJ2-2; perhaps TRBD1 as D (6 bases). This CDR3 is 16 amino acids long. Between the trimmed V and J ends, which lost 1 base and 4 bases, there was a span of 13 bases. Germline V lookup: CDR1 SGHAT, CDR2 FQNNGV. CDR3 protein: CASSLGDIRITGELFF. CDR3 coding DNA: TGTGCCAGCAGCTTAGGGGACATCCGAATCACCGGGGAGCTGTTTTTT.

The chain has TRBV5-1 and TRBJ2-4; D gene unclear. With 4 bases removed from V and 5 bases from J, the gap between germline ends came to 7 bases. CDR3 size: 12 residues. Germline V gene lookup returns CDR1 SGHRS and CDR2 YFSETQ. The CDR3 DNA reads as TGCGCCAGCAGCAGAGATCAAAACATTCAGTACTTC. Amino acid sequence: CASSRDQNIQYF.

CDR3 in DNA: TGTGCCAGCAGTCCAGGGCCCTACGAGCAGTACTTC. The encoded protein is CASSPGPYEQYF. This rearrangement joins TRBV12-3 or TRBV12-4 to TRBJ2-7; D might be TRBD1 (5 bases). V was trimmed by 5 bases and J by 2 bases, leaving 7 bases between them. The CDR3 spans 12 residues.

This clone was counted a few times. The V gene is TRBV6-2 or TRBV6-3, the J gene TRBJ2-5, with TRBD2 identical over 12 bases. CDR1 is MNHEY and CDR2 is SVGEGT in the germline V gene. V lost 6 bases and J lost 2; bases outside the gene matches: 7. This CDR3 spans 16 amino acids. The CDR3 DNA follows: TGTGCCAGCAGCCGAGGACTAGCGGGGAAACAAGAGACCCAGTACTTC. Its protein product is CASSRGLAGKQETQYF.

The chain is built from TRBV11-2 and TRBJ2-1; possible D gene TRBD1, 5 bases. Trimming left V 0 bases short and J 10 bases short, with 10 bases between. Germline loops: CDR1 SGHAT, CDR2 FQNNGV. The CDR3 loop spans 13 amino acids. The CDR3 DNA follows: TGTGCCAGCAGCTTAGATCTCAGGACAGAGCAGTTCTTC. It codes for CASSLDLRTEQFF.

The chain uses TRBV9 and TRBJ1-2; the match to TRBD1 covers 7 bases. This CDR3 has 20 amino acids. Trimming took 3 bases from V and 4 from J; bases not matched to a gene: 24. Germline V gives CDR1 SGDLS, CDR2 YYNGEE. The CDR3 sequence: CASSAEGPGRGGSLFYGYTF. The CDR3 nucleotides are TGTGCCAGCAGCGCGGAGGGCCCCGGGAGAGGGGGCTCCCTTTTCTATGGCTACACCTTC.

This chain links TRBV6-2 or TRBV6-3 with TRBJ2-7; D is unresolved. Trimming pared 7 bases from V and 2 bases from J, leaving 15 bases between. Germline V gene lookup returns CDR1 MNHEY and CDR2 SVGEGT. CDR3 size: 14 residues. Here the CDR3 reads CASTPGSLTYEQYF. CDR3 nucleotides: TGTGCCAGCACCCCCGGTTCTCTTACCTACGAGCAGTACTTC.

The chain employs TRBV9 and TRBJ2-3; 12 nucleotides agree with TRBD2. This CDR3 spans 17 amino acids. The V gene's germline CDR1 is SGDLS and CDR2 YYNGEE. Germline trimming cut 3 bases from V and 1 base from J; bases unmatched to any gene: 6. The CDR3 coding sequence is TGTGCCAGCAGCGCCGGCCTAGCGGGGGGGGGCACAGATACGCAGTATTTT. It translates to CASSAGLAGGGTDTQYF.

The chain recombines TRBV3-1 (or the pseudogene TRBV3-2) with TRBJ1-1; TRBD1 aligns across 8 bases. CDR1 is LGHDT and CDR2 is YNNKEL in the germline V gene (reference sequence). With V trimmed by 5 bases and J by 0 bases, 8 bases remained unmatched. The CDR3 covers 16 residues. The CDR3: CASSTYRGDLNTEAFF. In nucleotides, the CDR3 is TGTGCCAGCAGCACCTACAGGGGGGATCTGAACACTGAAGCTTTCTTT.

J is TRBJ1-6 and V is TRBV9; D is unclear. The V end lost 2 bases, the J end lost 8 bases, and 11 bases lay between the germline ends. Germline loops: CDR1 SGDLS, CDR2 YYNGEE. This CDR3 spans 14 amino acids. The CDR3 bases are TGTGCCAGCAGCGTTAGGCAGGAGGATTCACCCCTCCACTTT. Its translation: CASSVRQEDSPLHF.

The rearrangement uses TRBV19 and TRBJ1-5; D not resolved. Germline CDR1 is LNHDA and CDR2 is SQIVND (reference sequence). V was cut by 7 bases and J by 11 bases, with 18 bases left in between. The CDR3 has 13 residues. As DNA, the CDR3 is TGTGCCAGTACCACCCTGGGGAGCGCGGCCCAGCATTTT. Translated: CASTTLGSAAQHF.

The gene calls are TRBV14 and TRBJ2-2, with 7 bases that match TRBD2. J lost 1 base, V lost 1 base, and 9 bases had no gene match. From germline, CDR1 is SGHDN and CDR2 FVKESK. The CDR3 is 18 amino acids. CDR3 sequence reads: CASSQAPLIAGNTGELFF. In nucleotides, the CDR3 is TGTGCCAGCAGCCAAGCACCCTTGATAGCGGGGAACACCGGGGAGCTGTTTTTT. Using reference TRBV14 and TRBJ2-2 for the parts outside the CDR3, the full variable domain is EAGVTQFPSHSVIEKGQTVTLRCDPISGHDNLYWYRRVMGKEIKFLLHFVKESKQDESGMPNNRFLAERTGGTYSTLKVQPAELEDSGVYFCASSQAPLIAGNTGELFFGEGSRLTVL.

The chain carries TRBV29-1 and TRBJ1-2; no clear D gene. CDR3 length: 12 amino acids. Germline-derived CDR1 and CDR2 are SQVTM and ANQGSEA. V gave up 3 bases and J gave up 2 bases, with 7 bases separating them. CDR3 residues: CSVDLLNYGYTF. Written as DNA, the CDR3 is TGCAGCGTTGACCTTTTAAACTATGGCTACACCTTC.

This chain's CDR3 is CASSPAGIQPQHF. The CDR3 DNA follows: TGTGCCAGCAGCCCCGCAGGGATTCAGCCCCAGCATTTT. The chain joins TRBV12-3 or TRBV12-4 to TRBJ1-5; tentatively, D is TRBD1 (5 bases). The length of the CDR3 is 13 residues. The germline V and J ends were trimmed by 6 bases and 6 bases, with 12 bases remaining between them.

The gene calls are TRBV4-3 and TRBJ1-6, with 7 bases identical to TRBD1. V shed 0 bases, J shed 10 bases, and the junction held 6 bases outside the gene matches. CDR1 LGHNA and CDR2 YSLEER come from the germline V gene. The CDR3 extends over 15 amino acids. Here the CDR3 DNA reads TGCGCCAGCAGCCAAGAGAGGACAGGAAGGTCACCCCTCCACTTT. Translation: CASSQERTGRSPLHF.

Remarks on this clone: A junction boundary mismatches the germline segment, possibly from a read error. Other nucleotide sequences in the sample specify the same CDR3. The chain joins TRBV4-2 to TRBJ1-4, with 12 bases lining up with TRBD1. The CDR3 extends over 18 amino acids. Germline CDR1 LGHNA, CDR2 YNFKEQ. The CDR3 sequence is CASSQDGTGGKSNEKLFF. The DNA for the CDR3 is TGTGCCAGTAGCCAAGATGGGACAGGGGGCAAGAGTAATGAAAAACTGTTTTTT.

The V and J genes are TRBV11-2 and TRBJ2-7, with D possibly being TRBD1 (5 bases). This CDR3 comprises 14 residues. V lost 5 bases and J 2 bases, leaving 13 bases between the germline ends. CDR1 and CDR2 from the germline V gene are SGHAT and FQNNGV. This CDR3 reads CASSGATLAYEQYF. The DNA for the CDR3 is TGTGCCAGCAGCGGGGCTACCTTGGCCTACGAGCAGTACTTC.

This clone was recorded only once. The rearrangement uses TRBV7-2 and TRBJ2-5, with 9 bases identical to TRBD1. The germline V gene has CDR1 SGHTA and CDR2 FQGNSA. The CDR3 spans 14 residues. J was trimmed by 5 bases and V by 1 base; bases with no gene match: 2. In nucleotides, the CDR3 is TGTGCCAGCAGCTTAGGGGGACAGGGTGAGACCCAGTACTTC. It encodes CASSLGGQGETQYF.